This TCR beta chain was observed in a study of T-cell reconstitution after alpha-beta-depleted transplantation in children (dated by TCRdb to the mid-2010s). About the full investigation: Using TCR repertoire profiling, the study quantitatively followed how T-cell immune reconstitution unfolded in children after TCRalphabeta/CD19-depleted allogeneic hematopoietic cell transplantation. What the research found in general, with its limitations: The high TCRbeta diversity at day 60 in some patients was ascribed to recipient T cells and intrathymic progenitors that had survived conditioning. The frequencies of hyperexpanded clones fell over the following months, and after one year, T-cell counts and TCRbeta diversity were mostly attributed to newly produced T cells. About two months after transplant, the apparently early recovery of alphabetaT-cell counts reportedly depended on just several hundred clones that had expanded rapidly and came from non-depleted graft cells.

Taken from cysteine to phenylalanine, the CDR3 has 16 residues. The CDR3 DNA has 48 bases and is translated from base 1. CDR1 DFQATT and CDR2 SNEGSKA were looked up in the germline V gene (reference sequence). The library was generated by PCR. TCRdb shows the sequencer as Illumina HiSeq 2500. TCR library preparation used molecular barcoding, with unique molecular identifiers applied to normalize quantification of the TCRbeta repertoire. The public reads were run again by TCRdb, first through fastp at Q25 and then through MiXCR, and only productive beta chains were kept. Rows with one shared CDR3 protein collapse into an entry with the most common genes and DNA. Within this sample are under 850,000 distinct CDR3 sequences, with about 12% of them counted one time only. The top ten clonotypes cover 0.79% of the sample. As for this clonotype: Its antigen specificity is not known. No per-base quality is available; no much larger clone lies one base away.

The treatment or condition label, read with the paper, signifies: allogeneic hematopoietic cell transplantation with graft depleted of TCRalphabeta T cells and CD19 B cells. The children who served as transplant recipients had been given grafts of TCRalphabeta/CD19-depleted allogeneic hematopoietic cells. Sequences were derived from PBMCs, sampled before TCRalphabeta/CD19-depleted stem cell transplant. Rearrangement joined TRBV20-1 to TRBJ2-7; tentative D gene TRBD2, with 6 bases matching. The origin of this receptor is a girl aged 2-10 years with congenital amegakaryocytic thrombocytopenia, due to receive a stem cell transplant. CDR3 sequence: CCNLVLRRENVYEQYF. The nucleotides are TGCTGCAACTTAGTTCTTCGGCGGGAAAACGTCTACGAGCAGTACTTC.